This TCR beta chain was captured in a study of cytomegalovirus exposure and HLA in healthy donors. Study-wide context: In an earlier analysis, around 100 million unique TCR beta sequences were found from some 170 million T cells.

Worth noting for this clone: Its antigen is unidentified.

Study observations and caveats: High specificity and sensitivity for cytomegalovirus status were reported for the classifier. Later analysis identified about 17,000 TCR beta sequences associated with HLA alleles, using a false discovery rate threshold of 0.05. Most observed TCR sequences were rare, whereas some public TCRs were detected in many donors.

Trimming left V 1 base short and J 5 bases short, with 7 bases between. Germline CDR1 is LNHNV and CDR2 is YYDKDF (reference sequence). The CDR3 consists of 13 residues. This PCR relied on a set of 60 Vbeta primers and 13 Jbeta primers. The method was immunoSEQ multiplex PCR; TCRdb's version includes in-frame clones alone and lacks a portion of them. The data contain 120,000 to 150,000 clones, 80% to 85% of them singletons. The sample consisted of PBMCs. The origin of this receptor is a woman aged 25-40 years in good health and CMV-seronegative. J is TRBJ2-3 and V is TRBV15; D gene uncertain. The CDR3 sequence: CATSRGEVDTQYF. The CDR3, as DNA: TGTGCCACCAGCAGAGGCGAGGTAGATACGCAGTATTTT.